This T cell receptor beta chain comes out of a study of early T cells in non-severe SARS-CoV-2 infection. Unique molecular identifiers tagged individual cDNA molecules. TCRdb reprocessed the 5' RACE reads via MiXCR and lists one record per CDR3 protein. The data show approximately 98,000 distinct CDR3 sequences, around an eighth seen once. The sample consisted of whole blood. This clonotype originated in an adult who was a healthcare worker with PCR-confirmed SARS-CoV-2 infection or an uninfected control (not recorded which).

The CDR3: CAWRIAGPNTEAFF. The CDR3 nucleotides are TGTGCCTGGAGAATAGCAGGTCCGAACACTGAAGCTTTCTTT. V usage is TRBV30 and J usage is TRBJ1-1; D is undetermined. CDR3 length equals 14 residues. With 3 bases removed from V and 1 base from J, the gap between germline ends came to 12 bases. Germline CDR1 is GTSNPN and CDR2 is SVGIG (reference sequence).